This T cell receptor (beta chain) comes out of a study of blood T cell repertoires in COVID-19. Study context: Italy, Spain and the United States were the sources of the convalescent and acute COVID-19 samples. T cells, B-cell-depleted T cells, or PBMCs provided the cDNA or gDNA that served as material.

Authors' analysis steps: Amplified reference gene primers provided the basis for estimating nucleated cell counts. The assay was immunoSEQ multiplex PCR, and TCRdb's table has in-frame clones only and misses some. For V, J and clone size, that table is used; D and trimming come from the DNA. The sample lists 250,000 or so clones; roughly 90% were seen once. Germline assignment: CDR1 KGHDR and CDR2 SFDVKD. The CDR3 loop spans 17 amino acids. Germline trimming cut 5 bases from V and 6 bases from J; bases unmatched to any gene: 12. This clonotype was sampled from a middle-aged woman who had recovered from COVID-19. The rearrangement links TRBV24-1 to TRBJ2-1; TRBD1 aligns across 10 bases. The sequenced sample consisted of peripheral blood. CDR3 DNA: TGTGCCACCAGTGGCCTCCCCCCCGGGACAGGGGTCAATGAGCAGTTCTTC. It yields the protein CATSGLPPGTGVNEQFF.